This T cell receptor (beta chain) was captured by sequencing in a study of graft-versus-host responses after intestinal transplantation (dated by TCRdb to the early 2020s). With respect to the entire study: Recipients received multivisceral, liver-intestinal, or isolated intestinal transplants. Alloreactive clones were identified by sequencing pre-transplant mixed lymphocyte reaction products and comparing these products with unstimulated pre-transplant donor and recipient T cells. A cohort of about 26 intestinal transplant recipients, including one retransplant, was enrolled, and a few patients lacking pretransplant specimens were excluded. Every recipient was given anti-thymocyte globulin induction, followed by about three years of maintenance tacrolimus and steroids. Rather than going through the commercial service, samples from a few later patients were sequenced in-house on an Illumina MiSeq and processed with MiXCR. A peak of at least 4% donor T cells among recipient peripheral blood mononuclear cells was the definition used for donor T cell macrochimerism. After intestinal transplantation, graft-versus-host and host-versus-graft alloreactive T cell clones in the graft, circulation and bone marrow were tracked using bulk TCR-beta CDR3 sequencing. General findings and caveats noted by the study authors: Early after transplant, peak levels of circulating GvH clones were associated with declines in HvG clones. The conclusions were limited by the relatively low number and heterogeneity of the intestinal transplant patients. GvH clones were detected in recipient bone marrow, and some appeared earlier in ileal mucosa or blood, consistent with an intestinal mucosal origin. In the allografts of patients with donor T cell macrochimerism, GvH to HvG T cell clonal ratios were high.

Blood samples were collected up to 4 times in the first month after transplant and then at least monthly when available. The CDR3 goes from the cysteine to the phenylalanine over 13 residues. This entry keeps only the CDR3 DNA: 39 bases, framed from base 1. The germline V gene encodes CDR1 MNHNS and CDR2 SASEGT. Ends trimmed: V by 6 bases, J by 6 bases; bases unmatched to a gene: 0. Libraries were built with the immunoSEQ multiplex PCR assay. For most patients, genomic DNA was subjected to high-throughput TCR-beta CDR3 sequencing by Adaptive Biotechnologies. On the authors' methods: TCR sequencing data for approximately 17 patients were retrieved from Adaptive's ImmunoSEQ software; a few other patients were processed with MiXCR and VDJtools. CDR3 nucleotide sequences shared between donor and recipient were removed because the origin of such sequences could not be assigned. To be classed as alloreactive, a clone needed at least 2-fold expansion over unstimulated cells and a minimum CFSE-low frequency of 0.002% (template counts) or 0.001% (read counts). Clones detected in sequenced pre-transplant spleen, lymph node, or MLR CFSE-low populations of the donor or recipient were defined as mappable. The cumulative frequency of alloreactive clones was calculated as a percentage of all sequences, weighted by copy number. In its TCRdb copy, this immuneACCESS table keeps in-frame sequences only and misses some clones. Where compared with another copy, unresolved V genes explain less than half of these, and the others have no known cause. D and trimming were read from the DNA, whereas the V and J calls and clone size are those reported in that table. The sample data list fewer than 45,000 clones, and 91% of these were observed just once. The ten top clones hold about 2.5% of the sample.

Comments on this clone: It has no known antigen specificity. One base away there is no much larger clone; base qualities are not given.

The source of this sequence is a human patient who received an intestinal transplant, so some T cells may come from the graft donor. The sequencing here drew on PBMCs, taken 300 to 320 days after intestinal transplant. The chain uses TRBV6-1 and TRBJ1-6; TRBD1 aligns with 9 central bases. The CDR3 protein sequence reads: CASRDRGNSPLHF. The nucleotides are TGTGCCAGCAGGGACAGGGGTAATTCACCCCTCCACTTT.